These 30 T cell receptor beta chains originate from one sample sequenced in a study of identical twins. Via MiXCR, TCRdb re-called the 5' RACE reads, giving one row per CDR3 protein. The sample includes roughly 570,000 distinct CDR3 sequences, nearly 10% of them seen just once. These sequences were also reported in another study, on yellow fever vaccine responses in identical twins.

Material for sequencing was PBMCs. Receptors were obtained from a woman under 30 in good health.

The chain employs TRBV20-1 and TRBJ1-1, with 7 bases fitting TRBD1. V was pared by 3 bases and J by 3 bases, with 10 bases of the junction left unmatched. The CDR3 extends over 15 amino acids. Germline loops: CDR1 DFQATT, CDR2 SNEGSKA (reference sequence). This CDR3 reads CSASRGDSLYTEAFF. CDR3 nucleotide sequence: TGCAGTGCTAGTAGGGGGGACAGTCTATACACTGAAGCTTTCTTT.

This clonotype was counted at least ten times. CDR3 protein: CASRGGQNYNSPLHF. DNA for the CDR3: TGTGCCAGCAGGGGAGGACAGAACTATAATTCACCCCTCCACTTT. The chain carries TRBV2 and TRBJ1-6, with D maybe TRBD1 (6 bases). The CDR3 length is 15 residues. V was pared by 6 bases and J by 3 bases, with 12 bases between. The V gene's germline CDR1 is SNHLY and CDR2 FYNNEI.

This clonotype was picked up a small number of times. J is TRBJ2-7 and V is TRBV6-2 or TRBV6-3; a possible D gene is TRBD1 (5 bases). In germline, CDR1 is MNHEY, CDR2 SVGEGT. Trimming cost V 5 bases and J 5 bases, with 13 bases left between them. The CDR3 is 13 amino acids. CDR3 loop: CASSPRQTHEQYF. The CDR3 nucleotides read TGTGCCAGCAGTCCCCGACAGACCCACGAGCAGTACTTC.

V gene TRBV6-1 combines with J gene TRBJ1-4; 7 bases are a match to TRBD1. J was trimmed by 6 bases and V by 8 bases; bases with no gene match: 6. This CDR3 has 13 amino acids. CDR1 and CDR2 (germline): MNHNS, SASEGT. CDR3 in DNA: TGTGCCAGCTCGACAGGGTTGGATGAAAAACTGTTTTTT. Translation: CASSTGLDEKLFF.

The chain has TRBV29-1 and TRBJ2-7; D is undetermined. CDR3 size: 12 residues. The V gene's germline CDR1 is SQVTM and CDR2 ANQGSEA. V lost 7 bases and J lost 3, with 13 bases in between. Here the CDR3 reads CSAQDWSYEQYF. In DNA form, the CDR3 reads TGCAGCGCCCAGGATTGGAGCTACGAGCAGTACTTC.

The rearrangement joins TRBV29-1 to TRBJ2-1; 11 nucleotides agree with TRBD2. Germline V gives CDR1 SQVTM, CDR2 ANQGSEA. The CDR3 contains 16 residues. V dropped 0 bases and J dropped 4; count of bases not matched to a gene: 5. CDR3 in DNA: TGCAGCGTTGAAGATCTTCTAGCGGGGGGTTACAATGAGCAGTTCTTC. Translation gives CSVEDLLAGGYNEQFF.

In its sample, this clonotype was seen many times. The rearrangement uses TRBV20-1 and TRBJ2-3; no reliable D call. The CDR3 has 14 amino acids. Germline assignment: CDR1 DFQATT and CDR2 SNEGSKA (reference sequence). Trimming stripped 2 bases from V and 0 bases from J, with 9 bases between. The CDR3 DNA follows: TGCAGTGCTAGAACCCCAAGTAGCACAGATACGCAGTATTTT. It encodes CSARTPSSTDTQYF.

This clonotype was detected a few times. The rearrangement joins TRBV3-1 to TRBJ2-7; unclear D gene. This CDR3 is built from 15 residues. Germline V gives CDR1 LGHDT, CDR2 YNNKEL (reference sequence). Trimming shortened V by 0 bases and J by 2 bases, and 11 bases separated the two germline ends. The CDR3 nucleotides read TGTGCCAGCAGCCAAGACGGCGGAGCCCCCTACGAGCAGTACTTC. Amino acid sequence: CASSQDGGAPYEQYF.

The chain couples TRBV20-1 to TRBJ2-2; no reliable D call. CDR1 DFQATT and CDR2 SNEGSKA come from the germline V gene (reference sequence). V lost 0 bases, J lost 5 bases, and 10 bases lay in between. The CDR3 totals 14 residues. The CDR3 reads CSARDPPGTGELFF. The CDR3 region has the DNA TGCAGTGCTAGAGACCCCCCTGGTACCGGGGAGCTGTTTTTT.

The table lists this clonotype with many counts. The rearrangement joins TRBV7-3 to TRBJ2-2; D call uncertain. The V and J ends lost 5 bases and 0 bases respectively, with 7 bases between them. This CDR3 is 14 amino acids long. Germline CDR1 SGHTA, CDR2 FQGTGA. The CDR3 sequence is CASSPPSNTGELFF. CDR3 in DNA: TGTGCCAGCAGCCCTCCATCGAACACCGGGGAGCTGTTTTTT.

This clonotype was picked up a small number of times. The chain joins TRBV27 to TRBJ1-1; 7 bases align to TRBD1. Looked up from germline, CDR1 is MNHEY and CDR2 is SMNVEV (reference sequence). This CDR3 spans 15 amino acids. V lost 2 bases and J lost 7; bases outside the gene matches: 10. The CDR3 loop is CASSLNPGTAGEAFF. CDR3 DNA: TGTGCCAGCAGTTTAAATCCCGGGACAGCAGGTGAAGCTTTCTTT.

The V and J genes are TRBV5-1 and TRBJ2-5; 8 bases fit TRBD2. The junction had 6 bases not matched to a gene; V was cut back by 0 bases and J by 5 bases. CDR1 and CDR2 from the germline V gene are SGHRS and YFSETQ. The CDR3 extends over 15 amino acids. The CDR3 protein is CASSLGGGTEETQYF. In DNA form, the CDR3 reads TGCGCCAGCAGCTTGGGCGGGGGGACGGAGGAGACCCAGTACTTC.

The chain carries TRBV2 and TRBJ1-4; no clear D. Germline loops: CDR1 SNHLY, CDR2 FYNNEI. This CDR3 has 14 residues. Trimming removed 3 bases at V and 7 bases at J, with 12 bases between. The CDR3 DNA follows: TGTGCCAGCAGTGAGGAGGTAATGGGTGAAAAACTGTTTTTT. It translates to CASSEEVMGEKLFF.

This clonotype has only a few counts. The CDR3 protein is CASSYGTAYNSPLHF. In nucleotides, the CDR3 is TGTGCCAGCAGCTATGGGACAGCCTATAATTCACCCCTCCACTTT. The V gene is TRBV7-9, the J gene TRBJ1-6, with 7 positions matching TRBD1. CDR3 size: 15 residues. J lost 2 bases, V lost 4 bases, and 2 bases had no gene match. Germline V lookup: CDR1 SEHNR, CDR2 FQNEAQ (reference sequence).

This clonotype was detected ten times or more. V usage is TRBV5-5 and J usage is TRBJ2-7; TRBD2 matches at 12 bases. The CDR3 contains 15 residues. V lost 7 bases, J lost 1 base, and 6 bases stayed unmatched. Germline lookup yields CDR1 SGHKS and CDR2 YYEKEE (reference sequence). The CDR3 DNA is TGTGCCAGCGGACCGACTAGCGGGAGATCCTACGAGCAGTACTTC. Translation: CASGPTSGRSYEQYF. The variable domain in full, completed from reference TRBV5-5 and TRBJ2-7, reads DAGVTQSPTHLIKTRGQQVTLRCSPISGHKSVSWYQQVLGQGPQFIFQYYEKEERGRGNFPDRFSARQFPNYSSELNVNALLLGDSALYLCASGPTSGRSYEQYFGPGTRLTVT.

This clonotype showed up just a few times. This rearrangement joins TRBV20-1 to TRBJ2-1; 11 nucleotides align to TRBD1. The CDR3 extends over 14 amino acids. Trimming took 2 bases from V and 9 from J; bases not matched to a gene: 6. The germline gives CDR1 DFQATT, CDR2 SNEGSKA (reference sequence). The CDR3 region has the DNA TGCAGTGCTAGAACCGGACAGGGGGCGGGTGAGCAGTTCTTC. This sequence encodes CSARTGQGAGEQFF.

Only a few counts were recorded for this clonotype. The chain is built from TRBV6-2 or TRBV6-3 and TRBJ1-5; the D is unclear. Trimming shortened V by 4 bases and J by 9 bases, and 10 bases separated the two germline ends. This CDR3 comprises 12 residues. In germline, CDR1 is MNHEY, CDR2 SVGEGT. The CDR3 region has the DNA TGTGCCAGCAGTTCATCTGGGCGGCCCCAGCATTTT. This gives the protein CASSSSGRPQHF.

This clonotype appeared many times. The chain has TRBV27 and TRBJ1-3; no clear D. This CDR3 spans 14 amino acids. Trimming pared 5 bases from V and 7 bases from J, leaving 15 bases between. Germline V gene lookup returns CDR1 MNHEY and CDR2 SMNVEV (reference sequence). This CDR3 is CASSPLAYANTIYF. The CDR3 nucleotides are TGTGCCAGCAGTCCCCTGGCATATGCGAACACCATATATTTT.

The V and J genes are TRBV6-1 and TRBJ1-6; maybe TRBD1 (5 bases). Germline CDR1 reads MNHNS; CDR2 reads SASEGT. V dropped 2 bases and J dropped 7 bases, with 9 bases sitting between them. This CDR3 is 14 amino acids long. CDR3 residues: CASSELAGNSPLHF. The CDR3 DNA reads TGTGCCAGCAGTGAATTGGCAGGGAATTCACCCCTCCACTTT.

This clonotype was picked up many times. The chain is built from TRBV12-3 or TRBV12-4 and TRBJ2-4; D remains ambiguous. This CDR3 has 13 amino acids. V gave up 8 bases and J gave up 0 bases, with 8 bases separating them. The CDR3 sequence: CASGPGAKNIQYF. The CDR3 DNA is TGTGCCAGCGGACCGGGAGCCAAAAACATTCAGTACTTC.

The CDR3 DNA follows: TGTGCCAGCAGACTGTTACCTAGCGGGGGGGCGTATGATACGCAGTATTTT. It translates to CASRLLPSGGAYDTQYF. This chain links TRBV7-8 with TRBJ2-3, with 12 bases fitting TRBD2. Germline trimming cut 6 bases from V and 6 bases from J; bases unmatched to any gene: 13. The CDR3 loop spans 17 amino acids. CDR1 SGHVS and CDR2 FQNEAQ come from the germline V gene.

J is TRBJ1-1 and V is TRBV9; no clear D gene. This CDR3 is built from 14 residues. Germline V lookup: CDR1 SGDLS, CDR2 YYNGEE. The V and J ends lost 4 bases and 1 base respectively, with 11 bases between them. The CDR3 bases are TGTGCCAGCAGCCCTGCGACGGCGAACACTGAAGCTTTCTTT. Translation gives CASSPATANTEAFF.

This clonotype showed up many times. This sequence joins TRBV7-2 and TRBJ2-7; a weak D match, TRBD1 (5 bases). Trimming took off 3 bases at V and 4 bases at J, with 10 bases between the two ends. Germline V lookup: CDR1 SGHTA, CDR2 FQGNSA. CDR3 length: 13 residues. The CDR3 nucleotides read TGTGCCAGCAGCTTCTCCAGGGTGTACGAGCAGTACTTC. Protein sequence: CASSFSRVYEQYF.

This clonotype appeared many times. V gene TRBV3-1 combines with J gene TRBJ2-7; D remains unclear. CDR1 is LGHDT, CDR2 YNNKEL, per germline (reference sequence). V was pared by 3 bases and J by 9 bases, with 9 bases between. The CDR3 extends over 11 amino acids. CDR3 in amino acids: CASSQNTVQYF. The CDR3 region has the DNA TGTGCCAGCAGCCAGAATACGGTGCAGTACTTC.

This clonotype showed up just a few times. The chain employs TRBV5-4 and TRBJ2-3, with D unresolved. Between the trimmed V and J ends, which lost 2 bases and 0 bases, there was a span of 13 bases. This CDR3 is 16 amino acids long. Germline CDR1 and CDR2: SGHNT and YYREEE (reference sequence). This CDR3 reads CASSLIRQASTDTQYF. CDR3 in DNA: TGTGCCAGCAGCTTAATTCGTCAGGCTAGCACAGATACGCAGTATTTT.

This sequence joins TRBV5-5 and TRBJ2-2; D may be TRBD2 (6 bases). Trimming left V 1 base short and J 8 bases short, with 15 bases between. The CDR3 sequence is 15 residues long. The germline V gene has CDR1 SGHKS and CDR2 YYEKEE (reference sequence). The chain's CDR3 is CASSLIGTSSGELFF. The CDR3 DNA is TGTGCCAGCAGCTTGATAGGGACTTCAAGTGGGGAGCTGTTTTTT.

The chain uses TRBV7-9 and TRBJ1-1; no definite D call. Germline-derived CDR1 and CDR2 are SEHNR and FQNEAQ (reference sequence). Trimming removed 5 bases at V and 2 bases at J, with 12 bases between. The CDR3 has 14 amino acids. The CDR3 bases are TGTGCCAGCAGCCCCCAGGCTACCAACACTGAAGCTTTCTTT. It encodes CASSPQATNTEAFF.

This clonotype has more than one count but fewer than ten. The V gene is TRBV5-4, the J gene TRBJ2-7, with a tentative D call TRBD1 (5 bases). Germline CDR1 SGHNT, CDR2 YYREEE (reference sequence). CDR3 length equals 15 residues. Trimming removed 0 bases from V and 2 bases from J, with 12 bases in between. The CDR3 bases are TGTGCCAGCAGCTTGGTGCCTACGGACACCTACGAGCAGTACTTC. It translates to CASSLVPTDTYEQYF.

This clonotype was seen only a few times. The CDR3 DNA follows: TGTGCCAGCAGTTTAGCACCTTGGGCGGAGGACGATCAGCCCCAGCATTTT. Translation: CASSLAPWAEDDQPQHF. This rearrangement joins TRBV12-3 or TRBV12-4 to TRBJ1-5; D is unclear. Trimming removed 0 bases from V and 5 bases from J, with 17 bases in between. CDR3 length equals 17 residues.

This clonotype was observed many times. The V call is TRBV6-1, the J call TRBJ1-1; D unclear. V dropped 8 bases and J dropped 1 base, with 11 bases sitting between them. Germline CDR1 is MNHNS and CDR2 is SASEGT. The CDR3 length is 13 residues. The CDR3 sequence is CASCDYPNTEAFF. CDR3 nucleotide sequence: TGTGCCAGCTGCGATTATCCGAACACTGAAGCTTTCTTT.